This record looks at one T cell receptor (beta chain) sequence and its context. Its antigen is not identified. Assay: immunoSEQ multiplex PCR; the TCRdb copy retains only in-frame clones and omits some. The data contain about 77,000 clones, roughly 98% of them seen just once; the ten biggest clones take up 0.56%. The ends lost 1 base at V and 4 bases at J; junction bases unmatched: 2. The germline V gene has CDR1 SEHNR and CDR2 FQNEAQ (reference sequence). CDR3 length: 16 amino acids. This specimen belongs to a study of Tregs in tolerant kidney transplant recipients. Study-wide results and limits: Antigen-driven expansion was suggested because donor-specific Tregs expanded more than all Tregs in tolerant patients. Changing PCR primers prevented nucleotide comparison between some patients' samples.

The input for sequencing was CD4+ T cells from blood, taken before the transplant. The rearrangement links TRBV7-9 to TRBJ2-2, with 11 bases identical to TRBD1. The sequence came from a human donor who received a combined kidney and bone marrow transplant. CDR3 sequence: CASSLGGTGGTGELFF. The CDR3 DNA follows: TGTGCCAGCAGCTTAGGAGGGACAGGGGGCACCGGGGAGCTGTTTTTT.